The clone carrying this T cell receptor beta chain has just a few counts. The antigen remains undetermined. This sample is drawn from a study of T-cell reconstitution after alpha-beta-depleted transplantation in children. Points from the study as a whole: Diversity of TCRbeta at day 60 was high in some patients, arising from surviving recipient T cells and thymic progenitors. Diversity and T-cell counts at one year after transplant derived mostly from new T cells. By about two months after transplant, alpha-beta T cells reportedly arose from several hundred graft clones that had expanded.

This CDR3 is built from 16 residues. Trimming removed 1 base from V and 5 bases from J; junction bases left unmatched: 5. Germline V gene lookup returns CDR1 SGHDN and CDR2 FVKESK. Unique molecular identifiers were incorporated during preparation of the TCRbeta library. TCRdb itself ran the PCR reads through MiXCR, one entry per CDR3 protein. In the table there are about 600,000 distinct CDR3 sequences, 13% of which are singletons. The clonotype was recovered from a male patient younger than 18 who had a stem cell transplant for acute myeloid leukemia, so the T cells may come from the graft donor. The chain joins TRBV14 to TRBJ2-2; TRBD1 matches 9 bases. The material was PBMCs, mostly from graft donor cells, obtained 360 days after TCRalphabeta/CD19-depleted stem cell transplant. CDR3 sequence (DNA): TGTGCCAGCAGCCAAGCATCGGACAGGGGTACCGGGGAGCTGTTTTTT. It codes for CASSQASDRGTGELFF.